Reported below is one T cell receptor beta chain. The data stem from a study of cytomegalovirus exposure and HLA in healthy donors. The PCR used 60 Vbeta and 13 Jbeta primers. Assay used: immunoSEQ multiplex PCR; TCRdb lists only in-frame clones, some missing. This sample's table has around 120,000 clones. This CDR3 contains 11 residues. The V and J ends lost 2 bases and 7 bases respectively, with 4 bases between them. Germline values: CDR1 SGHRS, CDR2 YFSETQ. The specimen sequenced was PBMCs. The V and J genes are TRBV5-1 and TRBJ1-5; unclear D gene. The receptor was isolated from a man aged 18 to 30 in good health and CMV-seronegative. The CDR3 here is CASSFRQPQHF. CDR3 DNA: TGCGCCAGCAGCTTCAGGCAGCCCCAGCATTTT.